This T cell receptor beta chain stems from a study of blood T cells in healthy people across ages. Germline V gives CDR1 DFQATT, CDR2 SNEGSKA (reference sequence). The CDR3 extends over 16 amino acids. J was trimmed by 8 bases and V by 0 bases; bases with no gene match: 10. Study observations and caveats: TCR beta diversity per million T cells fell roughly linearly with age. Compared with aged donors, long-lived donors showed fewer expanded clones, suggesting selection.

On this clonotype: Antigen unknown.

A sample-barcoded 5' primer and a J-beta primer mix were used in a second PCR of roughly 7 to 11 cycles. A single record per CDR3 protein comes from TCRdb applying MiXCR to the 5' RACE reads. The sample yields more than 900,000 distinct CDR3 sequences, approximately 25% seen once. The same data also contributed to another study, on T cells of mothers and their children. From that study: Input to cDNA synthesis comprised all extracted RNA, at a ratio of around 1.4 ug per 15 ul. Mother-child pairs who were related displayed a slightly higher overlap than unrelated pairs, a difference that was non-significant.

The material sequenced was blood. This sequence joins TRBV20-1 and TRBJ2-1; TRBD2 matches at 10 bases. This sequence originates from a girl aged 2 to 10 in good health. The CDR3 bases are TGCAGTGCTAGAGATTGGGCTAGCGGGAGATTCGATGAGCAGTTCTTC. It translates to CSARDWASGRFDEQFF.